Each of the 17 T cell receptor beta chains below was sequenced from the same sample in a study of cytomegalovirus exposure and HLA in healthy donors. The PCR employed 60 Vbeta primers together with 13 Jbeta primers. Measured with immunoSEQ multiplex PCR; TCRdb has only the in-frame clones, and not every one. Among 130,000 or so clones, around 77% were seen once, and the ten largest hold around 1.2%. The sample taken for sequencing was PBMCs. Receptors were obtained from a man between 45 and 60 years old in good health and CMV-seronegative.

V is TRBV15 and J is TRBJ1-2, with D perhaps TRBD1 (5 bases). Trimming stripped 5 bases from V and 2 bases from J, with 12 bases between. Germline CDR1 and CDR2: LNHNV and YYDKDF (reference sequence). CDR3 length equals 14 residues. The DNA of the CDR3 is TGTGCCACCAGCTACCGGGGGGTGAACTATGGCTACACCTTC. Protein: CATSYRGVNYGYTF.

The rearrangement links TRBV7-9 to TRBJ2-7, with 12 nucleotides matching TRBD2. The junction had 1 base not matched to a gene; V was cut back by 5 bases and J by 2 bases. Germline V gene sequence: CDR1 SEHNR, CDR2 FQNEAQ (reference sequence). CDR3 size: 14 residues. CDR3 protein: CASSPSGRAYEQYF. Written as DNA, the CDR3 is TGTGCCAGCAGCCCTAGCGGGAGGGCCTACGAGCAGTACTTC.

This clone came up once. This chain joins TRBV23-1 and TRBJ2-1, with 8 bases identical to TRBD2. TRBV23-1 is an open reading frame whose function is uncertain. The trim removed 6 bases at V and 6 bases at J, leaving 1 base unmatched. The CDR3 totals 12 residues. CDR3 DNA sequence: TGCGCCAGCAGCGGGAGGGCCAATGAGCAGTTCTTC. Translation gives CASSGRANEQFF.

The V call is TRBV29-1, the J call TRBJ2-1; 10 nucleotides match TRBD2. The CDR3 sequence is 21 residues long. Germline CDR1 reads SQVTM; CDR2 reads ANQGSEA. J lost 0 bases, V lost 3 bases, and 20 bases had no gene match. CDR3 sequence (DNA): TGCAGCGTTGAGTTGGATGATTGGCTAGCGGGAGTTCCAAGCTCCTACAATGAGCAGTTCTTC. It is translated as CSVELDDWLAGVPSSYNEQFF.

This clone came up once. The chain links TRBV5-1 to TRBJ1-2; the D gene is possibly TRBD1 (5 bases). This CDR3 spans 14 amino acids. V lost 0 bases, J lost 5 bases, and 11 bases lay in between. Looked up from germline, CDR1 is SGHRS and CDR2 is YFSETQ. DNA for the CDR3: TGCGCCAGCAGCTTGGCCCAGGGAAAATATGGCTACACCTTC. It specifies CASSLAQGKYGYTF. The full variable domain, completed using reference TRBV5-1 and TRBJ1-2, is KAGVTQTPRYLIKTRGQQVTLSCSPISGHRSVSWYQQTPGQGLQFLFEYFSETQRNKGNFPGRFSGRQFSNSRSEMNVSTLELGDSALYLCASSLAQGKYGYTFGSGTRLTVV.

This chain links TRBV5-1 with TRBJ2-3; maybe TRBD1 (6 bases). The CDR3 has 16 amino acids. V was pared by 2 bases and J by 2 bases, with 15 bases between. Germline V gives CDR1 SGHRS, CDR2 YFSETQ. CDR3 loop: CASSFGQQPLTDTQYF. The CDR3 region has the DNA TGCGCCAGCAGCTTTGGACAGCAGCCCCTCACAGATACGCAGTATTTT.

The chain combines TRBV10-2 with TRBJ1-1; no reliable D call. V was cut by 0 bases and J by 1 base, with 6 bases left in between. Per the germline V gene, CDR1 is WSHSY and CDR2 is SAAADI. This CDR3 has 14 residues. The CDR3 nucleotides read TGCGCCAGCAGTGAGTCAATTAGGAACACTGAAGCTTTCTTT. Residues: CASSESIRNTEAFF.

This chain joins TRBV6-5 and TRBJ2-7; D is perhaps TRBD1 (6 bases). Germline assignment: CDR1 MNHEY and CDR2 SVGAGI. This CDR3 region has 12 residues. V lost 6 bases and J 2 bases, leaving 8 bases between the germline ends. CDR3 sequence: CASSRDTYEQYF. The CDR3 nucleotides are TGTGCCAGCAGCCGGGACACCTACGAGCAGTACTTC.

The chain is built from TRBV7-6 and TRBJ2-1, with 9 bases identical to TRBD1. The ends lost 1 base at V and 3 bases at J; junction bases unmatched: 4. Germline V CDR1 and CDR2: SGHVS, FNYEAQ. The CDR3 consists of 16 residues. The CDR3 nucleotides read TGTGCCAGCAGCTTAGGCGGGACAGGGCGCTACAATGAGCAGTTCTTC. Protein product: CASSLGGTGRYNEQFF.

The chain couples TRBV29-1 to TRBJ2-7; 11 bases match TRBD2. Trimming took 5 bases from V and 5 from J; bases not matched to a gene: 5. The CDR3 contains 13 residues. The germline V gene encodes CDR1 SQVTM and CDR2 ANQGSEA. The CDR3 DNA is TGCAGCGTTTTAGCGGGAGGGGTGCACGAGCAGTACTTC. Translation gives CSVLAGGVHEQYF.

The CDR3 loop reads CASSVAGRDYEQYF. In DNA form, the CDR3 reads TGTGCCAGCAGCGTAGCGGGAAGGGACTACGAGCAGTACTTC. The rearrangement joins TRBV9 to TRBJ2-7; TRBD2 might be the D (5 bases). Germline V gives CDR1 SGDLS, CDR2 YYNGEE. The CDR3 is made up of 14 amino acids. Trimming shortened V by 0 bases and J by 3 bases, and 10 bases separated the two germline ends.

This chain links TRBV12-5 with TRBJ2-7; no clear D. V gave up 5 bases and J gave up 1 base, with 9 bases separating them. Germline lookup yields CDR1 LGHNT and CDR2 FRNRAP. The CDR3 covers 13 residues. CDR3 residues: CASGRSSSYEQYF. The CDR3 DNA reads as TGTGCTAGTGGTCGTAGCTCATCCTACGAGCAGTACTTC.

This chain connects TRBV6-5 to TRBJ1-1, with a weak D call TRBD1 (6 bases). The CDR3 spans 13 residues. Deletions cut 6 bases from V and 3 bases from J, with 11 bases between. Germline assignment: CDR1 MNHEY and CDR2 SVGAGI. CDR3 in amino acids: CASRAPGDTEAFF. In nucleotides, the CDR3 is TGTGCCAGCAGGGCCCCAGGGGACACTGAAGCTTTCTTT.

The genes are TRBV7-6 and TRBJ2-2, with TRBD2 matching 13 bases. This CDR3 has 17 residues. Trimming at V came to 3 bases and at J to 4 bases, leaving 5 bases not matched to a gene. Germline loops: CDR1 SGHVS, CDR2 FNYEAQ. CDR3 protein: CASSLGLAGYLTGELFF. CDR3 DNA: TGTGCCAGCAGCTTGGGACTAGCGGGATATCTCACCGGGGAGCTGTTTTTT.

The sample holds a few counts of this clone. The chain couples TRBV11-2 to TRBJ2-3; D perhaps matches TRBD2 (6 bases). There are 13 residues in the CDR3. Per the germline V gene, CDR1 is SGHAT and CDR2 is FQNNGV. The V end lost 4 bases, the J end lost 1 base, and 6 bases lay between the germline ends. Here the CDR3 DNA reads TGTGCCAGCAGCTGGGGGGGCACAGATACGCAGTATTTT. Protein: CASSWGGTDTQYF.

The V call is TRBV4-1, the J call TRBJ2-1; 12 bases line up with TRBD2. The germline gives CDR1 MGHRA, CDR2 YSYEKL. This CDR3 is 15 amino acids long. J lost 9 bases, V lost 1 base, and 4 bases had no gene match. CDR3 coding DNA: TGCGCCAGCAGCCAAGGGACTAGCGGGAAGAGTGAGCAGTTCTTC. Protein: CASSQGTSGKSEQFF.

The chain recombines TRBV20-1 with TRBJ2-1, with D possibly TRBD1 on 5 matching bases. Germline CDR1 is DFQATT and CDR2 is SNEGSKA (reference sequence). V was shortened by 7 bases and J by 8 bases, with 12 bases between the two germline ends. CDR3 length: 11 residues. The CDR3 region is CSVRGVYEQFF. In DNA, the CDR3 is TGCAGTGTAAGGGGCGTTTATGAGCAGTTCTTC.